This TCR beta chain was obtained from a study of T cells expressing NK-cell markers. UMI-tagged 5'RACE template switching yielded the TCR beta cDNA. TCRdb reprocessed the 5' RACE reads, keeping one entry per CDR3 protein, no DNA. The sample's table shows hundreds of thousands of distinct CDR3 sequences. The CDR3 is 11 amino acids. The germline V gene has CDR1 DFQATT and CDR2 SNEGSKA (reference sequence). This sequence was found in a woman aged 18 to 75 in good health. Sample: blood T cells: a sorted CD56 or NKG2C T cell subset, CD4+ or CD8+ T cells, or bulk PBMC T cells (not recorded which). This chain links TRBV20-1 with TRBJ1-1. The CDR3: CSANLVREAFF.